The source of this TCR beta chain is a study of T cell repertoires in cytomegalovirus infection. About the research overall: Public signatures in TCR beta pointed to CMV infection and matching HLA type. Whole-study results and caveats: CMV carriers with the relevant HLA were identified by cumulative public TCR beta family frequency. The ex vivo response was dominated by HLA-C-restricted CMV-specific TCR beta clonotypes.

TCRdb re-derived calls from the reads in MiXCR, one entry per CDR3 protein. In the table there are some 400,000 distinct CDR3 sequences, approximately 31% of which are singletons. Notes on this clonotype: The target antigen is unknown.

The CDR3 runs to 15 residues. Germline loops: CDR1 KGHSH, CDR2 LQKENI. The V and J ends lost 2 bases and 2 bases, in that order; junction bases with no gene match: 4. The chain recombines TRBV18 with TRBJ1-2; TRBD1 matches 8 bases. The material sequenced was PBMCs. The TCR sequence derives from a human donor in good health (CMV status not recorded). Some clones in this sample may be carry-over from other donors' samples. The CDR3 sequence is CASSPGTGVNYGYTF. CDR3 nucleotides: TGTGCCAGCTCACCAGGGACAGGAGTCAACTATGGCTACACCTTC.